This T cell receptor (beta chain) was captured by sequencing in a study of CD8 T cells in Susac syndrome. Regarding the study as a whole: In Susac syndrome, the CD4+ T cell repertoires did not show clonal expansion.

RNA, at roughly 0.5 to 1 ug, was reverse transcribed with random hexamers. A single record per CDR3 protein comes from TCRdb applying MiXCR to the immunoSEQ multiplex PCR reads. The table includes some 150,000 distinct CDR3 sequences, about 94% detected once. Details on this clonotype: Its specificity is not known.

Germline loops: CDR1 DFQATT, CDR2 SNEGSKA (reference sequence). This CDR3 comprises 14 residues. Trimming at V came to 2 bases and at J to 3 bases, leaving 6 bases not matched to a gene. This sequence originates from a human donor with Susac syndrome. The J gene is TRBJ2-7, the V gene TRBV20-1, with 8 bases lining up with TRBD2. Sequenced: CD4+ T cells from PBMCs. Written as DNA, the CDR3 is TGCAGTGCTAGAAGCGGGAGTGGGGGCTACGAGCAGTACTTC. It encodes CSARSGSGGYEQYF.